Sequencing of this T cell receptor beta chain was carried out in a study of T cell responses to AZD1222 COVID-19 vaccine. In the study overall: The study pooled second doses at about 4 or about 12 weeks. Points from the study as a whole: Within unmutated variant regions lay the reported targets of nearly half of spike-specific TCRs. Increased Spike-specific TCR breadth and depth were observed after two AZD1222 doses.

The CDR3 contains 15 residues. Germline CDR1 and CDR2: LGHDT and YNNKEL (reference sequence). With V trimmed by 4 bases and J by 2 bases, 4 bases remained unmatched. Assay used: immunoSEQ multiplex PCR; TCRdb lists only in-frame clones, some missing. The profile shows around 140,000 clones, 75% to 90% of them singletons. As concerns this clone: Its specificity is unknown.

This sequence was found in an adult in good health. The chain uses TRBV3-1 (or the pseudogene TRBV3-2) and TRBJ1-3; 8 bases fit TRBD1. The material was peripheral blood, obtained on day 0 of AZD1222 vaccination. The CDR3 region has the DNA TGTGCCAGCAGCCGTCAGGGGGCCCCTGGAAACACCATATATTTT. Its translation: CASSRQGAPGNTIYF.